The sequence of this T cell receptor beta chain was determined in a study of PD-1 blockade in classical Hodgkin lymphoma. Study-wide results and caveats: Complete responders possessed baseline diversity comparable to newly diagnosed patients. Those starting nivolumab under 1 year post-ASCT were excluded. While CD8+ TCR diversity did not rise significantly by C4D1, CD4+ TCR diversity did. Baseline TCR diversity was reportedly lower in newly diagnosed patients than healthy donors.

CDR3 length: 13 amino acids. CDR1 is SNHLY, CDR2 FYNNEI, per germline. The V and J ends lost 7 bases and 4 bases respectively, with 12 bases between them. Note on this clone: What it recognizes is unknown.

Every patient relapsed after autologous stem cell transplantation, and brentuximab vedotin exposure varied. Clones were sequenced by immunoSEQ multiplex PCR, and TCRdb holds only the in-frame ones, with some missing. Among approximately 61,000 clones, around 91% were seen once, and the ten largest hold approximately 16%. V is TRBV2 and J is TRBJ2-3; D remains unclear. The sequence was collected from a human donor with classical Hodgkin lymphoma. The sample consisted of peripheral blood mononuclear cells (PBMCs), taken at baseline. The CDR3 DNA reads TGTGCCAGCACTAGTTTCGGGTCAGATACGCAGTATTTT. It is translated as CASTSFGSDTQYF.